The source of this TCR beta chain is a study of T cell responses to AZD1222 COVID-19 vaccine (dated by TCRdb to about 2021). Study-wide context: Because spike-specific TCR depth and breadth did not differ between the two schedules, AZD1222 recipients who got a second dose at roughly 4 weeks were pooled with those who got a second dose at roughly 12 weeks. TCR sequencing covered fewer than 250 trial participants: some 210 given two doses of AZD1222 and 26 given two doses of MenACWY control vaccine. Trial participants were enrolled by age into 18-55, 56-69 and 70-plus year subgroups, with roughly 150, 30 and 60 TCR-sequenced participants respectively.

The time point label on this specimen signifies: baseline before first vaccination. Samples from vaccinated people were obtained from the UK trials COV001 and COV002, which included a single-blind randomized controlled phase 2/3 trial of AZD1222 (ChAdOx1 nCoV-19) in healthy adults. For TCRbeta chain sequencing, PBMC samples were collected from trial participants at day 0 and at day 28 after the second dose. Overall study results and their limits: Vaccine-associated CD4 TCRs spanned the whole spike protein, with dominant responses in regions 160-218 and 743-854. The 56-69-year group was small, and its depth increase did not reach significance, likely because of low power. Epitopes outside the regions mutated in the B.1.351 and B.1.1.7 variants were reportedly recognized by nearly half of the unique spike-specific TCRs. After two AZD1222 doses, both the breadth and the depth of spike-specific TCRs were significantly higher than at day 0 and than in MenACWY recipients. Participants were mostly white British, with more females than males. The authors suggested clonal diversity may have been underestimated. Conclusions about previously exposed vaccinees are limited, since just a handful of AZD1222 recipients were seropositive for SARS-CoV-2 at baseline. No day 14 peak-response samples were available, so repertoires were characterized only after the peak T cell response.

The CDR3 regions of human TCRbeta chains were analyzed by immunosequencing. Concerning the study's data processing: Repertoire TCRs were matched against a reference library of SARS-CoV-2-specific TCRs generated with the MIRA antigen-specificity platform. Breadth was defined as the fraction of unique TCRs that were SARS-CoV-2-associated. Depth was defined as the fraction of total T cells that were SARS-CoV-2-associated. Using the MIRA data, each spike-specific TCR was assigned both to the spike region to which the TCR was reactive and to a CD4 or CD8 class. Log10-transformed breadth and depth values were compared by one-way ANOVA with Sidak's multiple comparisons tests. TCRdb took over this immuneACCESS table, retaining in-frame rearrangements with V and J assigned. Such tables are incomplete; in checked studies, under half of the missing clones stem from an unresolved V gene, and the remainder is unexplained. V and J calls and clone size follow that table, whereas D and trimming were derived from the DNA. This sample has around 100,000 clones in its table, and 91% of those were observed once. 45% of the sample lies in the top ten.

Points on this clone: Its target antigen remains unknown. No much larger clone is present one base from it, and per-base qualities are unavailable.

The germline V gene supplies CDR1 SGHTA and CDR2 FQGNSA. V and J are trimmed by 3 bases and 6 bases, and the gene matches miss 9 bases of the junction. The CDR3 measures 15 amino acids from cysteine to phenylalanine. The read is trimmed to its CDR3 DNA, 45 bases read in frame from base 1. The rearranged chain carries TRBV7-2 and TRBJ1-1; the central 8 bases match TRBD1. This TCR was sampled from an adult in good health. The material was peripheral blood, obtained on day 0 of AZD1222 vaccination. DNA sequence: TGTGCCAGCAGCTTTTATGGACAGGGAAGTTCTGAAGCTTTCTTT. Its translation reads: CASSFYGQGSSEAFF.